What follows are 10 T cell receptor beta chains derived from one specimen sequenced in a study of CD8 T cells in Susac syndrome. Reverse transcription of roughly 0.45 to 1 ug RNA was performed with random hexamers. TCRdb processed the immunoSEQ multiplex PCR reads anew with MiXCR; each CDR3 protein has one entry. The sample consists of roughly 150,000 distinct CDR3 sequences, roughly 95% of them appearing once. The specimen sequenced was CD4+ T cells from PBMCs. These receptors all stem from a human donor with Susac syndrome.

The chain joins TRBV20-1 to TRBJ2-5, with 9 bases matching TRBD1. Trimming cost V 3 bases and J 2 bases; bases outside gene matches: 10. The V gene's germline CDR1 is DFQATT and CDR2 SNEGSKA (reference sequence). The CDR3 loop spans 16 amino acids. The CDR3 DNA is TGCAGTGCTAGCCCCTTGACAGGGGGGATTCAAGAGACCCAGTACTTC. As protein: CSASPLTGGIQETQYF.

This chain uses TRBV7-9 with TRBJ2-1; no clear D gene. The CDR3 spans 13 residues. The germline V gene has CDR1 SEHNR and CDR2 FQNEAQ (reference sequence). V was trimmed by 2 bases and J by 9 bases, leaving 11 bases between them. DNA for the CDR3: TGTGCCAGCAGCTTAAATTCGGTCCGTGAGCAGTTCTTC. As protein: CASSLNSVREQFF. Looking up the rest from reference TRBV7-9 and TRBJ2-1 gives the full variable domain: DTGVSQNPRHKITKRGQNVTFRCDPISEHNRLYWYRQTLGQGPEFLTYFQNEAQLEKSRLLSDRFSAERPKGSFSTLEIQRTEQGDSAMYLCASSLNSVREQFFGPGTRLTVL.

The CDR3 sequence is CASSPERETQYF. CDR3 in DNA: TGTGCCAGCAGTCCCGAACGAGAGACCCAGTACTTC. The genes are TRBV6-6 and TRBJ2-5; D is undetermined. This CDR3 is 12 amino acids long. Germline values: CDR1 MNHNY, CDR2 SVGAGI (reference sequence). The ends were cut back, 5 bases at V and 4 bases at J, with 8 bases in the middle.

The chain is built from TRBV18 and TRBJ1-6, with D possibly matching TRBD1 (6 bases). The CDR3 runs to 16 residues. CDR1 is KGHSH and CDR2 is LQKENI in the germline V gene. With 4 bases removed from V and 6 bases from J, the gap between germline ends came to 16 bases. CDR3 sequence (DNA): TGTGCCAGCTCACTGGTTAAGGGGACACCTAATTCACCCCTCCACTTT. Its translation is CASSLVKGTPNSPLHF.

CDR3 coding DNA: TGTGCCAGCAGTGACCGCCTTAGAGGGAAAGCTTTCTTT. It is translated as CASSDRLRGKAFF. The chain couples TRBV25-1 to TRBJ1-1, with no clear D. In germline, CDR1 is MGHDK, CDR2 SYGVNS. CDR3 length equals 13 residues. V was pared by 3 bases and J by 9 bases, with 14 bases between.

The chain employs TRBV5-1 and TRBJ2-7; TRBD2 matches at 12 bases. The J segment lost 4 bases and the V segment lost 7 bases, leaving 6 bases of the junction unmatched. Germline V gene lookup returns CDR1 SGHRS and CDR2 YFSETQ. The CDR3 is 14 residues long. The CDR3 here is CASQLAGGPYEQYF. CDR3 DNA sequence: TGCGCCAGCCAGCTAGCGGGGGGGCCATACGAGCAGTACTTC.

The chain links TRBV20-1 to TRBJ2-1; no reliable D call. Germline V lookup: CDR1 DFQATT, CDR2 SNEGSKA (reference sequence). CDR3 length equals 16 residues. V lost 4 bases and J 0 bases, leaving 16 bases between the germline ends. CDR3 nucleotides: TGCAGTGCTACTCAATTACCCATGTCCTCCTACAATGAGCAGTTCTTC. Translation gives CSATQLPMSSYNEQFF.

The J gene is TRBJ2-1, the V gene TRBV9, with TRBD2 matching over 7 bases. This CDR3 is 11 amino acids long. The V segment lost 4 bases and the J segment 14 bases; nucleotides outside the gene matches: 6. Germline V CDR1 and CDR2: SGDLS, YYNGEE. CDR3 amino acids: CASSPKREEFF. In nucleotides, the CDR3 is TGTGCCAGCAGCCCCAAGCGGGAAGAGTTCTTC.

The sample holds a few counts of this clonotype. The DNA of the CDR3 is TGCGCCAGCAGCTTCGGGACAGCGTCCTTGGAGCAGTACTTC. Encoded protein: CASSFGTASLEQYF. The chain joins TRBV5-1 to TRBJ2-7, with 7 bases aligning to TRBD1. The CDR3 contains 14 residues. Germline lookup yields CDR1 SGHRS and CDR2 YFSETQ. V trimming: 2 bases; J trimming: 7 bases; junction bases outside the gene matches: 9.

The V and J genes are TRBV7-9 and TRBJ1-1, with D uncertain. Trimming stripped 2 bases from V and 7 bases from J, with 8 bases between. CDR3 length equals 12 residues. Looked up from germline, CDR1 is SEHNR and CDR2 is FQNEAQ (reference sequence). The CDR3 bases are TGTGCCAGCAGCTTACTCGGGTATGAAGCTTTCTTT. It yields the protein CASSLLGYEAFF.